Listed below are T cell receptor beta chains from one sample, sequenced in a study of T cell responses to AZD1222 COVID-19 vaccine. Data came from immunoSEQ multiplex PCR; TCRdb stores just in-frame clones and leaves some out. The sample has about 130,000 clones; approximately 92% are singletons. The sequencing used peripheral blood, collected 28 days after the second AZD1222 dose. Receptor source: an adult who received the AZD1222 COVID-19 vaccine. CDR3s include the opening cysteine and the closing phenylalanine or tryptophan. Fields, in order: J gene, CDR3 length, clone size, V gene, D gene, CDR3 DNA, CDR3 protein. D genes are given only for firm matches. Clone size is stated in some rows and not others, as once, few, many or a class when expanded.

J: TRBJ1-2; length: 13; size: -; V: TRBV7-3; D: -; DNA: TGTGCCAGCAGCGCAACAGGGAGTAGTGGCTACACCTTC; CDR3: CASSATGSSGYTF
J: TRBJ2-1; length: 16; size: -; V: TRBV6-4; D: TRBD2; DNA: TGTGCCAGCAGTTTAAGCGGGGAGGGAACCTACAATGAGCAGTTCTTC; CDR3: CASSLSGEGTYNEQFF
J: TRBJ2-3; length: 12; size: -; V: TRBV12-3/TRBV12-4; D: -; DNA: TGTGCCAGCAGTCCCCCCTCAGATACGCAGTATTTT; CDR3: CASSPPSDTQYF
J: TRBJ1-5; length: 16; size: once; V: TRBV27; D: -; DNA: TGTGCCAGCAGTTTACAAATGGGGGCCCGCAATCAGCCCCAGCATTTT; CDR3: CASSLQMGARNQPQHF
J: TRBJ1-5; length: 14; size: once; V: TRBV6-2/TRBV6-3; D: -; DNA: TGTGCCAGCAGTTCCGAGGGATGGGGCCAGCCCCAGCATTTT; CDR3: CASSSEGWGQPQHF
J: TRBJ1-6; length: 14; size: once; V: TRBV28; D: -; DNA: TGTGCCAGCAGTACCGGTACGGGTAATTCACCCCTCCACTTT; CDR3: CASSTGTGNSPLHF
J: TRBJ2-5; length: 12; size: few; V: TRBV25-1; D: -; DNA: TGTGCCAGCATGAAGGGGCAAGAGACCCAGTACTTC; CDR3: CASMKGQETQYF
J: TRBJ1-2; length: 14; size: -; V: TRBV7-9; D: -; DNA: TGTGCCAGCAGCTTAGAAAGCAGTTGGTATGGCTACACCTTC; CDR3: CASSLESSWYGYTF
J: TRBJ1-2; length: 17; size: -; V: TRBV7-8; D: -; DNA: TGTGCCAGCAGCCCACGCCTGGGGACTCCCTCTAACTATGGCTACACCTTC; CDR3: CASSPRLGTPSNYGYTF
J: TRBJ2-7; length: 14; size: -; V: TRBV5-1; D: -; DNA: TGCGCCAGCAGCCTGGCGGCTCCGGTCGGTGAGCAGTACTTC; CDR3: CASSLAAPVGEQYF
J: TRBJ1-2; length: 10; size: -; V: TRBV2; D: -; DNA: TGTGCCAGCGGCGAGTATGGCTACACCTTC; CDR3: CASGEYGYTF
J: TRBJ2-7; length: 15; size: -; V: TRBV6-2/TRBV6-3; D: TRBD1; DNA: TGTGCCAGCAGTTCCGGGACAGGGTTCCCCTACGAGCAGTACTTC; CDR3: CASSSGTGFPYEQYF
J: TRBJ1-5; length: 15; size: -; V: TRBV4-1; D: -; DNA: TGCGCCAGCAGCCAAGATGGCAGTCTCTATCAGCCCCAGCATTTT; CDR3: CASSQDGSLYQPQHF
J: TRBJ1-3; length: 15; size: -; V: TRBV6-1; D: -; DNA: TGTGCCAGCAGTGATGGACAGACCTCTGGAAACACCATATATTTT; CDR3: CASSDGQTSGNTIYF
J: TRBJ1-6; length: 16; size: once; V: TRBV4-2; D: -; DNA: TGTGCCAGCAGCCAAGAGCAAGGATCCTATAATTCACCCCTCCACTTT; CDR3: CASSQEQGSYNSPLHF
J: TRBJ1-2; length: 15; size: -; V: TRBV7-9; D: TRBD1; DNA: TGTGCCAGCAGCTACGGGACAGGGAGGAACTATGGCTACACCTTC; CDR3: CASSYGTGRNYGYTF
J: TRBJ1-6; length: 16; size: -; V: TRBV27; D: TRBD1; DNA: TGTGCCAGCAGTTTAAGGGGACAGGGGGAAAACTCACCCCTCCACTTT; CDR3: CASSLRGQGENSPLHF
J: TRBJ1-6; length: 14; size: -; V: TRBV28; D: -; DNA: TGTGCCAGCACCCCCTCCCCGACCAATTCACCCCTCCACTTT; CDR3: CASTPSPTNSPLHF
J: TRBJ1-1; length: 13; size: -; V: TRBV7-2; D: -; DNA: TGTGCCAGCAGCACGGACGAAGGATTTGAAGCTTTCTTT; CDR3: CASSTDEGFEAFF
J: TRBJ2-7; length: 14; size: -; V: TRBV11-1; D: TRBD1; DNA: TGTGCCAGCAGCGTACAGGGGAGTTCCTACGAGCAGTACTTC; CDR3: CASSVQGSSYEQYF
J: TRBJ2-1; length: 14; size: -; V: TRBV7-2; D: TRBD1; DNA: TGTGCCAGCAGCTTTAGCCCCAATAGGGGGCAGCAGTTCTTC; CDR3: CASSFSPNRGQQFF
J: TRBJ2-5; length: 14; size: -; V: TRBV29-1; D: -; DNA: TGCAGCGTTGAAGTTACGGGGGCGATGGAGACCCAGTACTTC; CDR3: CSVEVTGAMETQYF
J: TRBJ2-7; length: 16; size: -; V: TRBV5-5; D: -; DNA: TGTGCCAGCACACTGGGGAGGTCGAGAGCTGTGTACGAGCAGTACTTC; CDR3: CASTLGRSRAVYEQYF
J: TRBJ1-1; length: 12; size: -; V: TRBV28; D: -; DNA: TGTGCCAGCAGTCCGTCGATAGCTGAAGCTTTCTTT; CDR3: CASSPSIAEAFF
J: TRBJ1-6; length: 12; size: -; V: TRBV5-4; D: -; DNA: TGTGCCAGCAACCAACTGAATTCACCCCTCCACTTT; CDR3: CASNQLNSPLHF
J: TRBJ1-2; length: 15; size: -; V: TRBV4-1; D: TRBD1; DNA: TGCGCCAGCAGCCAAGACAGGGGGCTTGGGTATGGCTACACCTTC; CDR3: CASSQDRGLGYGYTF
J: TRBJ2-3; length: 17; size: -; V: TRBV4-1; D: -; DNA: TGCGCCAGCAGCCAAGAACCCCAGCGACCCGCCACAGATACGCAGTATTTT; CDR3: CASSQEPQRPATDTQYF
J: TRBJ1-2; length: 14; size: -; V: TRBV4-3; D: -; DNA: TGCGCCAGCAGTCAAGACAGGTCCCAAGGGGGCTACACCTTC; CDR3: CASSQDRSQGGYTF
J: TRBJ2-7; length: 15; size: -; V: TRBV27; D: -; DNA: TGTGCCAGCAGTTTTAATCCACTCACTGGGTACGAGCAGTACTTC; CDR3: CASSFNPLTGYEQYF
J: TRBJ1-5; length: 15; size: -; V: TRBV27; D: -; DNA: TGTGCCAGCAGTTTAACAGGGCCCTTAGATCAGCCCCAGCATTTT; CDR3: CASSLTGPLDQPQHF
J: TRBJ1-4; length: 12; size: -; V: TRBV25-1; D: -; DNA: TGTGCCAGCTCCGACGACAGTGAAAAACTGTTTTTT; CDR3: CASSDDSEKLFF
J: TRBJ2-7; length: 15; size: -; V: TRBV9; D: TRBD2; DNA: TGTGCCAGCAGCGTAGGGGAGCGGGGAGTTGAGGAGCAGTACTTC; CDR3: CASSVGERGVEEQYF
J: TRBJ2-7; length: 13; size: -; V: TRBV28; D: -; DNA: TGTGCCAGCAGATGGTCAGGGACGGGCGAGCAGTACTTC; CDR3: CASRWSGTGEQYF
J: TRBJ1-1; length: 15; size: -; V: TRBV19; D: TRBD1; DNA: TGTGCCAGTAGTTTTAGGACAGGTCCTAACACTGAAGCTTTCTTT; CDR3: CASSFRTGPNTEAFF
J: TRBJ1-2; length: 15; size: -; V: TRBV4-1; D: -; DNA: TGCGCCAGCAGCCAAGTGGTCTCGGGTGACTATGGCTACACCTTC; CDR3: CASSQVVSGDYGYTF
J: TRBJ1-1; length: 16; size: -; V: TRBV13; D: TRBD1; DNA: TGTGCCAGCAGCCTTGGGCCTTACAGGGGGAACACTGAAGCTTTCTTT; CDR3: CASSLGPYRGNTEAFF
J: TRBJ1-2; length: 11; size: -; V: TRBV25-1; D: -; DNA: TGTGCCAGCAGTGATAGGGTTGGCTACACCTTC; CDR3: CASSDRVGYTF
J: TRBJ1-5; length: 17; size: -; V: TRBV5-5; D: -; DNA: TGTGCCAGCAGCTCCAAAGGTCTTGAGGGAGGTAGTCAGCCCCAGCATTTT; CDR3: CASSSKGLEGGSQPQHF
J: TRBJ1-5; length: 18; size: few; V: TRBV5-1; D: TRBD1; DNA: TGCGCCAGCAGTAAGCGCCCCCAGGGGGAGGAGGGCAATCAGCCCCAGCATTTT; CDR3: CASSKRPQGEEGNQPQHF
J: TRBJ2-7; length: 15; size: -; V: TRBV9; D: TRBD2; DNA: TGTGCCAGCAGCTCGAGCGGGGGGACAACCTACGAGCAGTACTTC; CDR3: CASSSSGGTTYEQYF